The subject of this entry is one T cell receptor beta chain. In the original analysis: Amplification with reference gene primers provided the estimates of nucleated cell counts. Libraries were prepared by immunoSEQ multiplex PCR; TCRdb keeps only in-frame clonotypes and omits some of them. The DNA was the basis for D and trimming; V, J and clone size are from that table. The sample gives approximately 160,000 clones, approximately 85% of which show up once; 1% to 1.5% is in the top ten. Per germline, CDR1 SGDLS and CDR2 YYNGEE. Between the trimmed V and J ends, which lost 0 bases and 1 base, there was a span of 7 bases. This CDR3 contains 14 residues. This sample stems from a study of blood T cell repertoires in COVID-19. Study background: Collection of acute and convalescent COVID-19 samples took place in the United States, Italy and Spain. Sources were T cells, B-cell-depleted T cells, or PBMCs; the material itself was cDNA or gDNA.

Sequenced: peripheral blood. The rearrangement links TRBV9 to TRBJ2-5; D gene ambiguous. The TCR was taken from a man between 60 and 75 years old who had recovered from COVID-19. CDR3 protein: CASSVGASQETQYF. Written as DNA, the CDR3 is TGTGCCAGCAGCGTAGGTGCCAGCCAAGAGACCCAGTACTTC. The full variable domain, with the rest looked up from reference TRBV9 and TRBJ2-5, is DSGVTQTPKHLITATGQRVTLRCSPRSGDLSVYWYQQSLDQGLQFLIQYYNGEERAKGNILERFSAQQFPDLHSELNLSSLELGDSALYFCASSVGASQETQYFGPGTRLLVL.